The 14 T cell receptor beta chains listed next were all sequenced from one sample in a study of human T cells and chemical hapten exposure listed by TCRdb under 2021. The protocol used for the library was RACE. These reads were obtained on a NextSeq 500. Using fastp at Q25 and MiXCR, TCRdb reprocessed the public reads and kept productive beta chains. For every CDR3 protein sequence, its rows merge into one entry that carries the most common genes and DNA. This sample holds some 49,000 distinct CDR3 sequences; roughly a tenth were observed only once. Approximately 9.6% of the sample is in the top ten clones. The sample's time point, from its label and the paper: pre-sensitization, week 0. The meaning of the sample's treatment or condition label: therapeutic diphenylcyclopropenone sensitization with weekly scalp DPC. Total RNA was isolated from unfractionated whole blood collected in Tempus Blood RNA tubes.

The sequenced sample was whole blood, obtained in connection with sensitization to the hapten diphenylcyclopropenone (DPC). The source of these receptors is a woman under 40 with alopecia areata. Some clones in this sample may be carry-over from other donors' samples.

This clonotype showed up just once. CDR3 in DNA: TGTGCCAGCAGCATAGAGACAGGGCGAGTGCATTTT. As protein: CASSIETGRVHF. The gene calls are TRBV7-9 and TRBJ1-5; TRBD1 agrees at 7 bases. The CDR3 covers 12 residues. Looked up from germline, CDR1 is SEHNR and CDR2 is FQNEAQ (reference sequence). Trimming removed 5 bases from V and 15 bases from J; junction bases left unmatched: 10.

The chain links TRBV4-3 to TRBJ2-3; D is unclear. The germline V and J ends were trimmed by 4 bases and 0 bases, with 14 bases remaining between them. This CDR3 has 16 residues. Germline CDR1 and CDR2: LGHNA and YSLEER. The CDR3 reads CASSLTWVPSTDTQYF. In DNA form, the CDR3 reads TGCGCCAGCAGCCTGACCTGGGTTCCGAGCACAGATACGCAGTATTTT.

This clonotype was seen at least ten times. The V and J genes are TRBV5-1 and TRBJ1-5; TRBD1 is a possible D gene (6 bases). CDR3 size: 15 residues. V was shortened by 4 bases and J by 0 bases, with 11 bases between the two germline ends. Looked up from germline, CDR1 is SGHRS and CDR2 is YFSETQ. The CDR3 sequence is CASSPGTSSNQPQHF. The CDR3, as DNA: TGCGCCAGCAGCCCCGGGACAAGTAGCAATCAGCCCCAGCATTTT.

This clonotype came up many times. J is TRBJ1-3 and V is TRBV7-9; D not resolved. Germline CDR1 and CDR2: SEHNR and FQNEAQ (reference sequence). The V gene lost 5 bases and the J gene lost 0 bases, with 5 bases spanning the gap. This CDR3 region has 13 residues. The CDR3 nucleotides read TGTGCCAGCAGCCCCCCCTCTGGAAACACCATATATTTT. Amino acids: CASSPPSGNTIYF.

This clonotype was observed many times. The chain couples TRBV13 to TRBJ1-2; TRBD1 matches 7 bases. The trim removed 5 bases at V and 0 bases at J, leaving 6 bases unmatched. From germline, CDR1 is PRHDT and CDR2 FYEKMQ (reference sequence). The CDR3 is 15 amino acids. DNA of the CDR3: TGTGCCAGCAGCCCACGGACAGGAGCTAACTATGGCTACACCTTC. Its translation is CASSPRTGANYGYTF.

This clonotype was counted a few times. V and J are TRBV28 and TRBJ1-1, with D perhaps TRBD1 (5 bases). V lost 3 bases, J lost 5 bases, and 13 bases lay in between. The CDR3 is 14 residues long. Germline CDR1 is MDHEN and CDR2 is SYDVKM. CDR3 loop: CASSLIFRGTEAFF. For the CDR3, the DNA is TGTGCCAGCAGTTTGATTTTTCGGGGGACTGAAGCTTTCTTT.

The chain is built from TRBV29-1 and TRBJ1-1; TRBD1 aligns across 9 bases. The CDR3 sequence is 12 residues long. With V trimmed by 7 bases and J by 6 bases, 6 bases remained unmatched. CDR1 SQVTM and CDR2 ANQGSEA come from the germline V gene. CDR3 loop: CSAQGASPEAFF. The CDR3 DNA reads TGCAGCGCACAGGGGGCGAGTCCTGAAGCTTTCTTT.

In its sample, this clonotype was seen a few times. The J gene is TRBJ1-2, the V gene TRBV25-1, with D hard to call. CDR1 and CDR2 from the germline V gene are MGHDK and SYGVNS. This CDR3 has 14 residues. Between the trimmed V and J ends, which lost 1 base and 0 bases, there was a span of 6 bases. The CDR3 loop is CASSELMSNYGYTF. The CDR3 nucleotides are TGTGCCAGCAGTGAATTAATGTCTAACTATGGCTACACCTTC.

The V and J genes are TRBV18 and TRBJ1-1; D not resolved. V lost 4 bases and J 2 bases, leaving 8 bases between the germline ends. Germline V CDR1 and CDR2: KGHSH, LQKENI. This CDR3 is 13 amino acids long. For the CDR3, the DNA is TGTGCCAGCTCACAAACATATAACACTGAAGCTTTCTTT. This gives the protein CASSQTYNTEAFF.

CDR3 DNA sequence: TGTGCCAGCAGTGAATTGGGGACCAACTATGGCTACACCTTC. Protein: CASSELGTNYGYTF. This sequence joins TRBV6-1 and TRBJ1-2, with TRBD1 as a possible D gene (5 bases). The CDR3 is 14 residues long. V shed 2 bases and J shed 2 bases, with 9 bases lying between them. The germline CDR1 and CDR2 sequences are MNHNS and SASEGT.

This clonotype was seen at least ten times. J is TRBJ2-3 and V is TRBV5-6; 10 nucleotides match TRBD1. Trimming cost V 3 bases and J 3 bases; bases outside gene matches: 4. The CDR3 is 15 amino acids. The germline V gene encodes CDR1 SGHDT and CDR2 YYEEEE. The CDR3 loop reads CASSSGTGETDTQYF. The DNA for the CDR3 is TGTGCCAGCAGCTCCGGGACAGGGGAGACAGATACGCAGTATTTT.

This clonotype was found a few times. V gene TRBV5-5 combines with J gene TRBJ2-1; the D is unclear. Germline V gene sequence: CDR1 SGHKS, CDR2 YYEKEE (reference sequence). The CDR3 sequence is 12 residues long. With 3 bases removed from V and 9 bases from J, the gap between germline ends came to 10 bases. DNA of the CDR3: TGTGCCAGCAGCTGGAGCACGACTGAGCAGTTCTTC. It codes for CASSWSTTEQFF. Filled out from reference TRBV5-5 and TRBJ2-1, the complete variable domain reads DAGVTQSPTHLIKTRGQQVTLRCSPISGHKSVSWYQQVLGQGPQFIFQYYEKEERGRGNFPDRFSARQFPNYSSELNVNALLLGDSALYLCASSWSTTEQFFGPGTRLTVL.

This clonotype was picked up many times. The V and J genes are TRBV7-2 and TRBJ1-2, with a tentative D call TRBD1 (5 bases). Germline CDR1 and CDR2: SGHTA and FQGNSA. The CDR3 length is 14 residues. V gave up 1 base and J gave up 6 bases, with 12 bases separating them. The CDR3 spells CASSLVSGTDGYTF. CDR3 DNA: TGTGCCAGCAGCTTAGTTTCTGGGACTGATGGCTACACCTTC. Using reference TRBV7-2 and TRBJ1-2 for the parts outside the CDR3, the full variable domain is GAGVSQSPSNKVTEKGKDVELRCDPISGHTALYWYRQSLGQGLEFLIYFQGNSAPDKSGLPSDRFSAERTGGSVSTLTIQRTQQEDSAVYLCASSLVSGTDGYTFGSGTRLTVV.

Concerning this clonotype itself: A read error may explain this, as a much larger clone is one base away. Here the CDR3 omits its conserved ending phenylalanine or tryptophan, so a read error is the likely source. V is TRBV7-6 and J is TRBJ2-3; 9 bases are shared with TRBD2. This CDR3 is built from 16 residues. V shed 0 bases, J shed 5 bases, and the junction held 6 bases outside the gene matches. Germline lookup yields CDR1 SGHVS and CDR2 FNYEAQ. The CDR3 protein is CASSLASGGHRDTQYL. The CDR3 DNA reads as TGTGCCAGCAGCTTAGCTAGCGGGGGCCATAGAGATACGCAGTATTTG.